This T cell receptor beta chain was found in a study of cytotoxic CD8 clonotypes in ibrutinib-treated CLL. Whole-study context: The study included 11 to 12 relapsed/refractory and about 16 treatment-naive patients; roughly 18 had IGHV unmutated disease. Overall, some 25 responses were partial and 2 complete; following median roughly 70 months, around 15 patients stayed remitted and about 12 progressed. Notes on the study in general: Sampling schedules were unmatched across sustained-remission and progressing patients.

Note on this clone: No antigen is known for it.

The table came from immunoSEQ multiplex PCR; TCRdb's copy has only in-frame clones and leaves some out. This table has about 140,000 clones, roughly 80% appearing once. J lost 16 bases, V lost 5 bases, and 17 bases had no gene match. Per the germline V gene, CDR1 is MDHEN and CDR2 is SYDVKM. This CDR3 region has 16 residues. The chain has TRBV28 and TRBJ2-1; 13 nucleotides agree with TRBD2. The sequencing used PBMCs, collected after 12 months of ibrutinib treatment. This sequence originates from a human donor with chronic lymphocytic leukemia. The CDR3, as DNA: TGTGCCAGCAGTCGAATAAAGACTAGCGGGAGGTCCTGGCCCTTCTTC. It encodes CASSRIKTSGRSWPFF.